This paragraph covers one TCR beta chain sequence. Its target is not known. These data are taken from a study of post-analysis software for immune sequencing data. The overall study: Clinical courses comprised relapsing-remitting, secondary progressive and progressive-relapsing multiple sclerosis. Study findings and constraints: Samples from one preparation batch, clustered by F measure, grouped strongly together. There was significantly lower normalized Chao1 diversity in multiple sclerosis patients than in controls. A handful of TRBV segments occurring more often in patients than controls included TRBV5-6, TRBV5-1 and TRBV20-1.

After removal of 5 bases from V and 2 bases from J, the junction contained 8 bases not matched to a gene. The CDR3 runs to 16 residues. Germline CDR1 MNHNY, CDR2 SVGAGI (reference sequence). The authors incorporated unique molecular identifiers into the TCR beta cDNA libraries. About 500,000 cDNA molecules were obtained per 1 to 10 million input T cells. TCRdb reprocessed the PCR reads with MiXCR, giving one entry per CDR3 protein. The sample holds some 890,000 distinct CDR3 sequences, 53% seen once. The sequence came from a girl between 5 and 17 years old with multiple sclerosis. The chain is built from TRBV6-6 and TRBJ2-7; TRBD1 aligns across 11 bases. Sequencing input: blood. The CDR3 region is CASSQTGQGATYEQYF. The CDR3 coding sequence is TGTGCCAGCAGTCAGACTGGACAGGGGGCTACCTACGAGCAGTACTTC.